This T cell receptor (beta chain) was identified in a study of cytomegalovirus exposure and HLA in healthy donors. For the study at large: Of about 390 genotyped donors, around 86% grouped in the Caucasian-associated ancestry cluster.

The study ran its PCR with 60 Vbeta and 13 Jbeta primers. Assay used: immunoSEQ multiplex PCR; TCRdb lists only in-frame clones, some missing. The sample shows under 200,000 clones, around 78% of them seen only once. Between the trimmed V and J ends, which lost 4 bases and 2 bases, there was a span of 18 bases. The CDR3 sequence is 16 residues long. Germline V gene lookup returns CDR1 MDHEN and CDR2 SYDVKM. Remarks on this clone: Its antigen is still unknown.

Points from the study as a whole: Earlier analysis yielded a pattern in which most TCR beta V segments were productive about 87% or about 30% of the time. Another analysis was done later, and it associated 16,951 TCR beta sequences with HLA alleles at 0.05 false discovery rate. The authors enumerated 150 to 200 TCR beta chains as linked to cytomegalovirus.

The receptor comes from a woman between 25 and 40 years old in good health and CMV-seropositive. The chain uses TRBV28 and TRBJ2-7; possible D gene TRBD1, 6 bases. The sample consisted of PBMCs. DNA of the CDR3: TGTGCCAGCAGTTCGAGACAGGCGCCGCGCCCCTACGAGCAGTACTTC. Its translation is CASSSRQAPRPYEQYF.